A single sample gave rise to the 24 T cell receptor beta chains below, sequenced in a study of blood T cell repertoires in COVID-19. The data were produced by immunoSEQ multiplex PCR, yet TCRdb's version contains in-frame clones alone and is incomplete. The profile shows 230,000 or so clones, 80% to 90% of them singletons. Sample: peripheral blood. All receptors come from a woman aged 40 to 50 who had recovered from COVID-19.

The chain employs TRBV19 and TRBJ1-4; a possible D gene is TRBD1 (5 bases). The germline V gene encodes CDR1 LNHDA and CDR2 SQIVND (reference sequence). With 3 bases removed from V and 7 bases from J, the gap between germline ends came to 15 bases. CDR3 length: 15 amino acids. The CDR3 spells CASSISGRDGEKLFF. Written as DNA, the CDR3 is TGTGCCAGTAGTATCTCGGGCAGGGATGGTGAAAAACTGTTTTTT. Supplemented by reference TRBV19 and TRBJ1-4, the full variable domain reads DGGITQSPKYLFRKEGQNVTLSCEQNLNHDAMYWYRQDPGQGLRLIYYSQIVNDFQKGDIAEGYSVSREKKESFPLTVTSAQKNPTAFYLCASSISGRDGEKLFFGSGTQLSVL.

Written as DNA, the CDR3 is TGCGCCAGCAGCCAACATGGAGGGGCCGCGGATACGCAGTATTTT. It is translated as CASSQHGGAADTQYF. V and J are TRBV4-1 and TRBJ2-3, with D tentatively TRBD2 (6 bases). The germline V gene encodes CDR1 MGHRA and CDR2 YSYEKL. V lost 2 bases to trimming and J lost 6 bases, with 15 bases between them. The CDR3 is 15 residues long.

The chain has TRBV28 and TRBJ1-6, with a possible D match to TRBD1 (5 bases). CDR1 MDHEN and CDR2 SYDVKM come from the germline V gene. Trimming pared 4 bases from V and 0 bases from J, leaving 13 bases between. There are 17 residues in the CDR3. CDR3 sequence (DNA): TGTGCCAGCAGTTCAATCAGGGAAAGCTCCTATAATTCACCCCTCCACTTT. Translating gives CASSSIRESSYNSPLHF.

This rearrangement joins TRBV9 to TRBJ1-2; 9 bases line up with TRBD1. This CDR3 region has 16 residues. Germline V gives CDR1 SGDLS, CDR2 YYNGEE. The ends lost 8 bases at V and 0 bases at J; junction bases unmatched: 11. The CDR3 spells CARGRPGQGSNYGYTF. The CDR3 DNA reads as TGTGCCAGGGGTAGACCGGGACAGGGCTCTAACTATGGCTACACCTTC.

This clone was recorded a few times. The V call is TRBV30, the J call TRBJ2-2; the match to TRBD2 covers 16 bases. The CDR3 is 19 residues long. Germline V gives CDR1 GTSNPN, CDR2 SVGIG (reference sequence). Germline trimming cut 2 bases from V and 4 bases from J; bases unmatched to any gene: 10. The CDR3 here is CAWSLIAGTSGRATGELFF. The CDR3 region has the DNA TGTGCCTGGAGTCTGATTGCCGGGACTAGCGGGAGGGCCACCGGGGAGCTGTTTTTT. Supplemented by reference TRBV30 and TRBJ2-2, the full variable domain reads SQTIHQWPATLVQPVGSPLSLECTVEGTSNPNLYWYRQAAGRGLQLLFYSVGIGQISSEVPQNLSASRPQDRQFILSSKKLLLSDSGFYLCAWSLIAGTSGRATGELFFGEGSRLTVL.

The CDR3 DNA sequence: TGCAGTGCTAGACCTCAAGAGACCCAGTACTTC. Its protein product is CSARPQETQYF. The chain couples TRBV20-1 to TRBJ2-5; no reliable D call. V lost 2 bases and J lost 2, with 3 bases in between. CDR1 DFQATT and CDR2 SNEGSKA come from the germline V gene (reference sequence). CDR3 length: 11 amino acids.

As to this clone: Other DNA sequences in the same sample also yield this CDR3. The rearrangement uses TRBV12-3 or TRBV12-4 and TRBJ2-3; D gene uncertain. Trimming took off 6 bases at V and 3 bases at J, with 4 bases between the two ends. This CDR3 comprises 11 residues. DNA of the CDR3: TGTGCCAGCAGCCTAACAGATACGCAGTATTTT. Its translation is CASSLTDTQYF.

This chain uses TRBV2 with TRBJ2-3, with 9 positions matching TRBD2. Per germline, CDR1 SNHLY and CDR2 FYNNEI. The CDR3 totals 15 residues. J was trimmed by 2 bases and V by 5 bases; bases with no gene match: 5. The CDR3 loop reads CASSLLAGVTDTQYF. For the CDR3, the DNA is TGTGCCAGCAGTCTCTTAGCGGGAGTCACAGATACGCAGTATTTT.

The chain combines TRBV27 with TRBJ2-1, with 12 bases identical to TRBD2. CDR3 length: 15 amino acids. V trimming: 3 bases; J trimming: 6 bases; junction bases outside the gene matches: 3. CDR1 is MNHEY, CDR2 SMNVEV, per germline (reference sequence). The CDR3 region is CASSFLAGGPNEQFF. The CDR3, as DNA: TGTGCCAGCAGTTTTCTAGCGGGAGGGCCCAATGAGCAGTTCTTC.

V usage is TRBV5-8 and J usage is TRBJ2-5; 11 nucleotides align to TRBD2. The CDR3 is 15 amino acids. V trimming: 4 bases; J trimming: 5 bases; junction bases outside the gene matches: 7. Looked up from germline, CDR1 is SGHTS and CDR2 is YDEGEE. The CDR3 DNA is TGTGCCAGCAGCCCGCTAGCGGGAGGAGTGGAGACCCAGTACTTC. Its protein product is CASSPLAGGVETQYF.

The chain links TRBV24-1 to TRBJ2-1, with 7 bases fitting TRBD1. CDR1 and CDR2 from the germline V gene are KGHDR and SFDVKD. There are 15 residues in the CDR3. Trimming cost V 9 bases and J 1 base; bases outside gene matches: 8. The CDR3: CATSKTGKSYNEQFF. DNA of the CDR3: TGTGCCACCTCAAAGACAGGGAAGTCCTACAATGAGCAGTTCTTC.

The chain uses TRBV6-1 and TRBJ1-2; 11 positions agree with TRBD1. Germline CDR1 reads MNHNS; CDR2 reads SASEGT. The CDR3 is made up of 18 amino acids. Trimming removed 1 base from V and 1 base from J; junction bases left unmatched: 8. This CDR3 reads CASSEDPGQGVGNYGYTF. CDR3 nucleotides: TGTGCCAGCAGTGAAGACCCGGGACAGGGGGTCGGTAACTATGGCTACACCTTC.

The chain carries TRBV12-5 and TRBJ2-7; perhaps TRBD1 as D (6 bases). V lost 2 bases, J lost 4 bases, and 27 bases lay in between. CDR3 length equals 19 residues. In germline, CDR1 is LGHNT, CDR2 FRNRAP. CDR3 sequence: CASGLHTSTGFSKLYEQYV. CDR3 nucleotides: TGTGCTAGTGGTTTGCATACCTCAACAGGGTTCTCGAAACTGTACGAGCAGTACGTC.

The gene calls are TRBV18 and TRBJ1-5, with TRBD1 matching 7 bases. Losses at the gene ends were 5 bases for V and 5 bases for J; bases not matched to a gene: 6. CDR1 KGHSH and CDR2 LQKENI come from the germline V gene. The CDR3 consists of 14 residues. DNA for the CDR3: TGTGCCAGCTCAGCCGGGACAGAGGATCAGCCCCAGCATTTT. As protein: CASSAGTEDQPQHF.

The rearrangement joins TRBV7-2 to TRBJ2-7; TRBD2 might be the D (6 bases). Germline values: CDR1 SGHTA, CDR2 FQGNSA. CDR3 length equals 15 residues. V was pared by 1 base and J by 5 bases, with 15 bases between. The CDR3, as DNA: TGTGCCAGCAGCTTAGTCGGGGGAGGATCAAACGAGCAGTACGTC. This codes for CASSLVGGGSNEQYV.

The chain uses TRBV19 and TRBJ2-2; D gene uncertain. The germline V and J ends were trimmed by 3 bases and 3 bases, with 5 bases remaining between them. This CDR3 has 13 residues. CDR1 LNHDA and CDR2 SQIVND come from the germline V gene (reference sequence). CDR3 DNA sequence: TGTGCCAGTAGTATTCCCTACACCGGGGAGCTGTTTTTT. Translating gives CASSIPYTGELFF.

V usage is TRBV30 and J usage is TRBJ2-1, with TRBD1 identical over 7 bases. Germline loops: CDR1 GTSNPN, CDR2 SVGIG (reference sequence). The V segment lost 5 bases and the J segment 6 bases; nucleotides outside the gene matches: 13. The CDR3 contains 15 residues. The CDR3 coding sequence is TGTGCCTGGGAAAGGGGGCGAGGGTTGGGCAATGAGCAGTTCTTC. Its protein is CAWERGRGLGNEQFF.

Points on this clone: Sequence at one end of the junction differs from germline and may be a read error. The CDR3 is CATSDTPEEAQYF. For the CDR3, the DNA is TGTGCCACCAGTGATACACCTGAAGAGGCCCAGTACTTC. This chain links TRBV24-1 with TRBJ2-5; the D is unclear. The CDR3 is 13 amino acids. Germline V gene lookup returns CDR1 KGHDR and CDR2 SFDVKD.

In its sample, this clone was seen once. CDR3 in DNA: TGTGCCAGCAGCTTAACAGGGCCGGGCTATGGCTACACCTTC. Translation gives CASSLTGPGYGYTF. The chain couples TRBV13 to TRBJ1-2; D may be TRBD1 (6 bases). This CDR3 contains 14 residues. V lost 2 bases to trimming and J lost 4 bases, with 11 bases between them. Germline V lookup: CDR1 PRHDT, CDR2 FYEKMQ (reference sequence).

The chain carries TRBV19 and TRBJ2-4, with 9 positions matching TRBD1. Germline trimming cut 5 bases from V and 3 bases from J; bases unmatched to any gene: 8. The length of the CDR3 is 16 residues. Germline assignment: CDR1 LNHDA and CDR2 SQIVND (reference sequence). The CDR3 reads CASSPRDRAFKNIQYF. CDR3 coding DNA: TGTGCCAGTAGTCCGCGGGACAGGGCCTTCAAAAACATTCAGTACTTC.

CDR3 nucleotide sequence: TGTGCCAGTTATAAGGATAAGATCATGACGGGGACAGGGGGGCGCGTTCTTCAGCCCCAGCATTTT. Its translation is CASYKDKIMTGTGGRVLQPQHF. The chain recombines TRBV21-1 with TRBJ1-5; no check of the table's D call, TRBD1, against the DNA was made. TRBV21-1 is noted as a pseudogene. This CDR3 comprises 22 residues.

The chain has TRBV19 and TRBJ2-1; 10 nucleotides align to TRBD2. The CDR3 has 15 residues. J was trimmed by 4 bases and V by 4 bases; bases with no gene match: 4. Per germline, CDR1 LNHDA and CDR2 SQIVND (reference sequence). CDR3 nucleotide sequence: TGTGCCAGTAGTACTAGCGGGGGCCATTACAATGAGCAGTTCTTC. Residues: CASSTSGGHYNEQFF.

This clone was counted once. The CDR3 nucleotides read TGTGCCAGCCGAAGAGGATATGAATTCTATGGCTACACCTTC. Its protein product is CASRRGYEFYGYTF. J is TRBJ1-2 and V is TRBV6-5; D gene unclear. Germline V gives CDR1 MNHEY, CDR2 SVGAGI. V shed 8 bases and J shed 4 bases, with 17 bases lying between them. The CDR3 consists of 14 residues.

This chain uses TRBV2 with TRBJ1-1; 9 bases match TRBD1. The V gene end was trimmed by 11 bases and the J gene end by 0 bases; junction bases not matched to a gene: 4. Germline V lookup: CDR1 SNHLY, CDR2 FYNNEI. The CDR3 totals 13 residues. The CDR3 nucleotides read TGTGCCGGGGGGACAGGGATGAACACTGAAGCTTTCTTT. Residues: CAGGTGMNTEAFF.